The 24 T cell receptor beta chains listed next were all sequenced from one sample in a study of identical twins. Using its own MiXCR run on the 5' RACE reads, TCRdb lists one record per CDR3 protein. Of 500,000 to 550,000 distinct CDR3 sequences in the sample, approximately 20% are singletons; the top ten hold approximately 0.5%. Separately, the same data were catalogued under a study of yellow fever vaccine responses in identical twins.

The sample was CD4+ T cells sorted from blood. The receptors shown here come from a woman aged 18-29 years in good health.

This clonotype showed up just once. The rearrangement uses TRBV27 and TRBJ1-1, with no clear D. This CDR3 is 14 amino acids long. Trimming left V 2 bases short and J 2 bases short, with 9 bases between. Germline-derived CDR1 and CDR2 are MNHEY and SMNVEV (reference sequence). The CDR3 spells CASSLKVLNTEAFF. The CDR3 DNA reads TGTGCCAGCAGTTTAAAGGTCCTCAACACTGAAGCTTTCTTT.

This clonotype was counted a few times. The V call is TRBV20-1, the J call TRBJ2-1, with D possibly being TRBD1 (7 bases). The CDR3 runs 14 residues. The germline gives CDR1 DFQATT, CDR2 SNEGSKA (reference sequence). Trimming left V 8 bases short and J 1 base short, with 15 bases between. In DNA form, the CDR3 reads TGCAGTCCTTCCCCAGGGGGGTCCTACAATGAGCAGTTCTTC. This encodes CSPSPGGSYNEQFF.

In this sample, this clonotype turned up many times. The chain uses TRBV3-1 and TRBJ2-2; 7 bases agree with TRBD1. V shed 3 bases, J shed 6 bases, and the junction held 7 bases outside the gene matches. The germline V gene encodes CDR1 LGHDT and CDR2 YNNKEL (reference sequence). The CDR3 loop spans 15 amino acids. The CDR3 sequence is CASSHPGQIAGELFF. The CDR3 bases are TGTGCCAGCAGCCATCCGGGACAGATTGCCGGGGAGCTGTTTTTT.

V usage is TRBV5-1 and J usage is TRBJ2-7, with TRBD1 matching over 8 bases. The trim removed 4 bases at V and 3 bases at J, leaving 6 bases unmatched. Germline V gene data show CDR1 as SGHRS and CDR2 as YFSETQ. The CDR3 consists of 14 residues. CDR3 region: CASSKGTGVYEQYV. The CDR3 DNA follows: TGCGCCAGCAGCAAGGGGACAGGAGTCTACGAGCAGTACGTC.

This clonotype was found a few times. The chain employs TRBV20-1 and TRBJ2-6; no clear D gene. This CDR3 has 13 amino acids. V lost 6 bases, J lost 4 bases, and 10 bases lay in between. Germline V gene data show CDR1 as DFQATT and CDR2 as SNEGSKA (reference sequence). The CDR3 coding sequence is TGCAGTGCCACAGAAGGGGGGGCCAACGTCCTGACTTTC. Its protein product is CSATEGGANVLTF.

This clonotype was found a few times. The rearrangement links TRBV7-3 to TRBJ2-1; possible D gene TRBD1, 6 bases. The CDR3 is 16 amino acids. Germline CDR1 is SGHTA and CDR2 is FQGTGA. V was shortened by 5 bases and J by 4 bases, with 18 bases between the two germline ends. For the CDR3, the DNA is TGTGCCAGCAGCCACGACAGGTGGGGGTTGTACAATGAGCAGTTCTTC. This sequence encodes CASSHDRWGLYNEQFF.

This clonotype came up a few times. V and J are TRBV28 and TRBJ1-5; D is unresolved. Germline loops: CDR1 MDHEN, CDR2 SYDVKM. This CDR3 region has 11 residues. The ends were cut back, 4 bases at V and 9 bases at J, with 7 bases in the middle. The chain's CDR3 is CASSSRWPQHF. CDR3 sequence (DNA): TGTGCCAGCAGTTCTCGTTGGCCCCAGCATTTT. The variable domain in full, completed from reference TRBV28 and TRBJ1-5, reads DVKVTQSSRYLVKRTGEKVFLECVQDMDHENMFWYRQDPGLGLRLIYFSYDVKMKEKGDIPEGYSVSREKKERFSLILESASTNQTSMYLCASSSRWPQHFGDGTRLSIL.

This clonotype has a count of ten or more. The chain has TRBV10-2 and TRBJ1-6; possible D gene TRBD1, 5 bases. V gave up 10 bases and J gave up 7 bases, with 8 bases separating them. This CDR3 region has 11 residues. Germline values: CDR1 WSHSY, CDR2 SAAADI. Here the CDR3 DNA reads TGCGCCACTGCAGGGAATTCACCCCTCCACTTT. Its translation: CATAGNSPLHF.

This clonotype has a single count. The chain uses TRBV23-1 and TRBJ2-7; D may correspond to TRBD1 or TRBD2 (5 bases each). TRBV23-1 has ORF status, its function being uncertain. Trimming shortened V by 8 bases and J by 9 bases, and 20 bases separated the two germline ends. The CDR3 length is 13 residues. The CDR3 protein is CASFVGHRGRQYV. The CDR3 DNA sequence: TGCGCCAGCTTCGTAGGCCATAGGGGACGGCAGTACGTC.

This clonotype was seen more than once but under ten times. CDR3 amino acids: CASSGQGWVAFF. CDR3 bases: TGTGCCAGCAGTGGACAGGGATGGGTAGCTTTCTTT. This chain uses TRBV6-1 with TRBJ1-1; 7 bases agree with TRBD1. With V trimmed by 4 bases and J by 10 bases, 6 bases remained unmatched. Germline V gives CDR1 MNHNS, CDR2 SASEGT. This CDR3 comprises 12 residues.

The sample holds a few counts of this clonotype. CDR3 bases: TGCGCCAGCAGCTTCGAGGCGGCCACAGATACGCAGTATTTT. Amino acids: CASSFEAATDTQYF. V usage is TRBV5-1 and J usage is TRBJ2-3; no reliable D call. Trimming cost V 2 bases and J 2 bases, with 9 bases left between them. The CDR3 runs to 14 residues. The V gene's germline CDR1 is SGHRS and CDR2 YFSETQ.

This clonotype has more than one count but fewer than ten. The chain uses TRBV7-9 and TRBJ1-1; 7 bases match TRBD1. This CDR3 spans 15 amino acids. V gave up 5 bases and J gave up 0 bases; unmatched junction bases: 6. The germline V gene encodes CDR1 SEHNR and CDR2 FQNEAQ (reference sequence). The CDR3 sequence: CASSRWDRVNTEAFF. CDR3 nucleotide sequence: TGTGCCAGCAGCCGCTGGGACAGAGTGAACACTGAAGCTTTCTTT.

This clonotype was picked up a small number of times. The gene calls are TRBV5-5 and TRBJ1-1; 7 nucleotides align to TRBD1. The CDR3 has 16 residues. Germline CDR1 SGHKS, CDR2 YYEKEE (reference sequence). J lost 1 base, V lost 2 bases, and 8 bases had no gene match. CDR3 bases: TGTGCCAGCAGCTTAGCCCCCGGGACAGCGAACACTGAAGCTTTCTTT. Its translation is CASSLAPGTANTEAFF. The entire variable domain, with the rest obtained from reference TRBV5-5 and TRBJ1-1, is as follows: DAGVTQSPTHLIKTRGQQVTLRCSPISGHKSVSWYQQVLGQGPQFIFQYYEKEERGRGNFPDRFSARQFPNYSSELNVNALLLGDSALYLCASSLAPGTANTEAFFGQGTRLTVV.

The V gene is TRBV12-3 or TRBV12-4, the J gene TRBJ2-7; no definite D call. The V and J ends lost 3 bases and 5 bases respectively, with 8 bases between them. The CDR3 contains 12 residues. CDR3 DNA sequence: TGTGCCAGCAGTTTCAATAGAAACGAGCAGTACTTC. Its protein is CASSFNRNEQYF.

This clonotype showed up just once. This chain connects TRBV27 to TRBJ2-5, with D maybe TRBD2 (5 bases). CDR1 and CDR2 (germline): MNHEY, SMNVEV (reference sequence). The V end was cut by 4 bases, the J end by 5 bases, with 11 bases between. CDR3 length: 13 amino acids. CDR3 amino acids: CASSSGFSETQYF. The CDR3 DNA reads TGTGCCAGCAGTTCGGGGTTTTCGGAGACCCAGTACTTC.

This clonotype occurred once. The genes are TRBV29-1 and TRBJ2-2; 13 nucleotides align to TRBD2. The CDR3 loop spans 15 amino acids. Germline V gene data show CDR1 as SQVTM and CDR2 as ANQGSEA. V lost 4 bases and J lost 4; bases outside the gene matches: 3. The CDR3 loop reads CSVGGTSGATGELFF. The CDR3 nucleotides read TGCAGCGTTGGGGGGACTAGCGGGGCCACCGGGGAGCTGTTTTTT.

This clonotype was seen more than once but under ten times. This rearrangement joins TRBV20-1 to TRBJ1-3; 7 bases are shared with TRBD1. Germline CDR1 DFQATT, CDR2 SNEGSKA (reference sequence). With V trimmed by 5 bases and J by 11 bases, 9 bases remained unmatched. The CDR3 has 12 residues. The CDR3 region is CSARPGGLAIYF. In nucleotides, the CDR3 is TGCAGTGCTCGCCCAGGGGGTTTGGCCATATATTTT.

The chain links TRBV4-1 to TRBJ2-2; a weak D match, TRBD1 (6 bases). The V end lost 1 base, the J end lost 0 bases, and 12 bases lay between the germline ends. This CDR3 has 17 residues. Germline V gene data show CDR1 as MGHRA and CDR2 as YSYEKL. In DNA form, the CDR3 reads TGCGCCAGCAGCCAAGGAATAGACAGGACGAACACCGGGGAGCTGTTTTTT. This translates into CASSQGIDRTNTGELFF.

This rearrangement joins TRBV6-5 to TRBJ2-1, with 15 bases matching TRBD2. This CDR3 region has 17 residues. CDR1 is MNHEY and CDR2 is SVGAGI in the germline V gene. V was clipped by 4 bases and J by 10 bases; unmatched bases: 11. The CDR3 nucleotides are TGTGCCAGCAGTTTCACCTTGGGACTAGCGGGGGGTGGGGAGCAGTTCTTC. As protein: CASSFTLGLAGGGEQFF.

The DNA of the CDR3 is TGCAGTGCTTCGGTAGCGGGAGGGGAGACCCAGTACTTC. Amino acid sequence: CSASVAGGETQYF. V and J are TRBV20-1 and TRBJ2-5, with 11 bases that match TRBD2. This CDR3 spans 13 amino acids. Looked up from germline, CDR1 is DFQATT and CDR2 is SNEGSKA (reference sequence). The V gene end was trimmed by 5 bases and the J gene end by 5 bases; junction bases not matched to a gene: 4.

This clonotype was counted between two and nine times. The genes are TRBV20-1 and TRBJ1-5; 7 positions match TRBD1. The CDR3 totals 14 residues. With V trimmed by 2 bases and J by 6 bases, 7 bases remained unmatched. Per germline, CDR1 DFQATT and CDR2 SNEGSKA (reference sequence). In nucleotides, the CDR3 is TGCAGTGCTAGAACAGGGGATGCTTTTCAGCCCCAGCATTTT. Amino acids: CSARTGDAFQPQHF.

This chain uses TRBV9 with TRBJ2-1; TRBD1 agrees at 9 bases. There are 15 residues in the CDR3. The germline CDR1 and CDR2 sequences are SGDLS and YYNGEE. Trimming at V came to 0 bases and at J to 2 bases, leaving 0 bases not matched to a gene. The CDR3 spells CASSVGQGAYNEQFF. CDR3 coding DNA: TGTGCCAGCAGCGTAGGACAGGGGGCCTACAATGAGCAGTTCTTC. The complete variable domain, with remaining parts taken from reference TRBV9 and TRBJ2-1, reads DSGVTQTPKHLITATGQRVTLRCSPRSGDLSVYWYQQSLDQGLQFLIQYYNGEERAKGNILERFSAQQFPDLHSELNLSSLELGDSALYFCASSVGQGAYNEQFFGPGTRLTVL.

The V call is TRBV12-3 or TRBV12-4, the J call TRBJ2-6; tentative D call: TRBD1 (5 bases). The CDR3 has 16 residues. V gave up 4 bases and J gave up 2 bases, with 12 bases separating them. The CDR3 loop reads CASSSQGMTGANVLTF. DNA of the CDR3: TGTGCCAGCAGTTCTCAGGGAATGACTGGGGCCAACGTCCTGACTTTC.

The CDR3 sequence is CASSQAGHQVQETQYF. Written as DNA, the CDR3 is TGCGCCAGCAGCCAAGCCGGTCATCAAGTACAAGAGACCCAGTACTTC. The rearrangement links TRBV4-1 to TRBJ2-5; the D is unclear. This CDR3 contains 16 residues. Between the trimmed V and J ends, which lost 1 base and 2 bases, there was a span of 14 bases. Per the germline V gene, CDR1 is MGHRA and CDR2 is YSYEKL.